The 4 T cell receptor beta chains given below trace back to one sample, sequenced in a study of T cell responses to AZD1222 COVID-19 vaccine. TCRdb's table, derived via immunoSEQ multiplex PCR, lists solely in-frame clones and lacks some. The sample includes about 72,000 clones, roughly nine tenths of them seen just once. The sample was peripheral blood, taken 28 days after the second AZD1222 dose. These receptors all stem from an adult who received the AZD1222 COVID-19 vaccine.

This rearrangement joins TRBV9 to TRBJ2-1; 9 bases fit TRBD1. Losses at the gene ends were 5 bases for V and 8 bases for J; bases not matched to a gene: 17. The CDR3 covers 17 residues. Germline lookup yields CDR1 SGDLS and CDR2 YYNGEE. This chain's CDR3 is CASSPRLPGQGSDEQFF. The CDR3, as DNA: TGTGCCAGCAGTCCACGCCTTCCGGGACAGGGCTCTGATGAGCAGTTCTTC.

V is TRBV28 and J is TRBJ1-5, with D perhaps matching TRBD1 (5 bases). Germline V gives CDR1 MDHEN, CDR2 SYDVKM. The length of the CDR3 is 12 residues. Trimming pared 5 bases from V and 7 bases from J, leaving 9 bases between. CDR3 in amino acids: CASSLGGQPQHF. CDR3 DNA sequence: TGTGCCAGCAGTCTGGGGGGACAGCCCCAGCATTTT.

The CDR3 nucleotides read TGTGCCAGCAGTTACGCAGAGACCCAGTACTTC. Translated: CASSYAETQYF. The V and J genes are TRBV6-2 or TRBV6-3 and TRBJ2-5; no firm D call. Germline CDR1 is MNHEY and CDR2 is SVGEGT. V was pared by 2 bases and J by 4 bases, with 2 bases between. CDR3 length: 11 amino acids.

The rearrangement uses TRBV19 and TRBJ2-1, with 8 bases aligning to TRBD1. The germline V gene encodes CDR1 LNHDA and CDR2 SQIVND (reference sequence). V lost 5 bases, J lost 7 bases, and 7 bases stayed unmatched. The CDR3 is made up of 14 amino acids. The CDR3 loop reads CASSLGQAFNEQFF. In nucleotides, the CDR3 is TGTGCCAGTAGTTTGGGACAGGCTTTTAATGAGCAGTTCTTC.